The text below deals with one T cell receptor beta chain. The V and J ends lost 7 bases and 4 bases respectively, with 16 bases between them. This CDR3 has 14 residues. Germline lookup yields CDR1 SNHLY and CDR2 FYNNEI. The data are from a study of blood T cell repertoires in COVID-19. Study-wide context: Researchers got acute and convalescent COVID-19 samples from the United States, Italy and Spain.

Measured with immunoSEQ multiplex PCR; TCRdb has only the in-frame clones, and not every one. The sample carries 250,000 to 350,000 clones, about 80% recorded once. V usage is TRBV2 and J usage is TRBJ1-1; D gene uncertain. Sample: peripheral blood. This receptor was taken from a person aged 65 to 79 with COVID-19, enrolled during active disease. The CDR3 nucleotides read TGTGCCAGCAATTACCGGGGAGGGTCCACTGAAGCTTTCTTT. Translated: CASNYRGGSTEAFF.